One T cell receptor beta chain is described in this entry. What this receptor recognizes is not known. The sample holds no much larger clone one base away, and base qualities are not on file. To be included, a participant needed at least one PBMC sample from before ART initiation plus at least two post-ART samples. All participants with HIV were treated in the United States of America. Before DNA extraction, cryopreserved samples of about 0.95-10 million PBMC were thawed and washed. At the time of the earliest PBMC sample for each participant with HIV, ages ranged from roughly 20 to 60 years. PBMC samples were contributed by each participant from 1-4 timepoints before ART initiation and 2-8 timepoints after ART initiation, with a median of 7 samples. Serial HIV viral load, CD4+ T-cell count, ART history and demographic data were obtained for every participant. Genomic DNA was extracted from unsorted PBMC with a Qiagen kit on a QIAcube, with processing performed in batches of 12 samples.

The data derive from a study of long-term antiretroviral therapy in people with HIV (dated 2022 in TCRdb). Regarding the study in general: The earliest samples were collected about a decade before the 2015 WHO recommendation for immediate ART, when ART was typically delayed until CD4 counts fell. From some 27 adults with confirmed HIV infection, the cohort provided 192 cryopreserved PBMC samples, gathered serially across a mean of about six years (range 1-12). About 35% of the 30 participants with HIV were female. A retrospective serial study tested whether ART initiation and durable HIV suppression were associated with changes in peripheral blood TRB repertoire composition and diversity. No cross-contamination during QIAcube processing was shown when test extractions of a monoclonal T-cell line were performed alongside fewer than 40 polyclonal samples.

Reading the germline V gene gives CDR1 SGDLS and CDR2 YYNGEE. From cysteine to phenylalanine, the CDR3 is 16 amino acids long. Solely the CDR3 DNA is kept, with 48 bases framed from the first base. Trimming removed 0 bases from V and 6 bases from J; the gene matches leave 5 bases unexplained. The study at large found these results: No data were available on ART adherence, viral resistance or therapy changes, limiting inferences about post-ART repertoire changes. CDR3 length ranges in HIV repertoires were narrower than in controls, and network structure suggested an antigen-experienced repertoire with only a slight naive shift after ART. At every time point, the repertoire was dominated by expanded TRB clones first identified before ART initiation, although this dominance fluctuated and, in many PLHIV, declined after ART. Limited PBMC availability meant only the TCR beta chain was sequenced, without alpha chain pairing. Starting ART was linked to a significant rise in TRB diversity, yet even with long-term ART the diversity remained significantly lower than in transplant donor controls. Because pre-ART samples had limited cell numbers, unsorted PBMC were profiled rather than sorted CD4+ and CD8+ T cells. The samples were dated from about 2004 to 2018, and the ART regimens that were used may be less effective than current ART regimens.

The immunoSEQ hsTCRB v3.0 assay was used at survey level resolution to sequence the TRB variable region. The targeted TRB sequencing depth was roughly 40,000-55,000 T-cell genomes per sample. An Illumina MiSeq with a v3 150-cycle kit was used to sequence the pooled TRB libraries. In the original analysis: Repertoire analysis was performed in R inside a reproducible Nextflow workflow that covered QC, data transformation and analysis. LymphoSeq2, an R package for AIRR-Seq data exploration, was used to implement custom analyses. A few samples yielding fewer than 5000 total TRB sequences were excluded, leaving around 200 analyzed HIV repertoires. Of the 188 retained HIV repertoires, about 61 were collected before and under 150 after ART initiation. Each repertoire was downsampled to 5000 TRB nucleotide sequences, and summary statistics were averaged across 100 downsampling iterations. The analysis kept only TRB sequences whose CDR3 regions were at least seven amino acids long. Diversity was assessed using a clonality score derived from Shannon entropy and using the Gini coefficient. In the repertoire networks, any two of the top 5000 CDR3 amino acid sequences were connected whenever the two sequences differed by an edit distance of one. Antigen specificity groups and MHC restriction were predicted for TRB CDR3 amino acid sequences with GLIPH2. To flag known associations with CMV, EBV, HIV or tissue antigens, CDR3 amino acid sequences were compared against VDJdb and McPAS-TCR. Pre-ART, post-ART and control groups were compared with Wilcoxon signed-rank tests and Holm-Bonferroni correction. TCRdb took this table from immuneACCESS and kept in-frame rearrangements with V and J called. Such tables lack part of the clones; where checked against another copy, unresolved V genes explain under half of the gap, and the rest is unexplained. V and J calls and clone size are those listed in that table; D and trimming were worked out from the DNA. This sample lists about 11,000 clones; roughly 85% were detected once. The top ten hold around 15% of the sample.

The source of this sequence is a man between 35 and 55 years old with HIV. The sequences come from unsorted PBMCs, collected 1.2 years after starting antiretroviral therapy. The V and J genes are TRBV9 and TRBJ2-2, with 10 central nucleotides matching TRBD1. Read as DNA, the sequence is TGTGCCAGCAGCGTAGCCAAGGGGACAGGGGCCGGGGAGCTGTTTTTT. Its translation reads: CASSVAKGTGAGELFF.